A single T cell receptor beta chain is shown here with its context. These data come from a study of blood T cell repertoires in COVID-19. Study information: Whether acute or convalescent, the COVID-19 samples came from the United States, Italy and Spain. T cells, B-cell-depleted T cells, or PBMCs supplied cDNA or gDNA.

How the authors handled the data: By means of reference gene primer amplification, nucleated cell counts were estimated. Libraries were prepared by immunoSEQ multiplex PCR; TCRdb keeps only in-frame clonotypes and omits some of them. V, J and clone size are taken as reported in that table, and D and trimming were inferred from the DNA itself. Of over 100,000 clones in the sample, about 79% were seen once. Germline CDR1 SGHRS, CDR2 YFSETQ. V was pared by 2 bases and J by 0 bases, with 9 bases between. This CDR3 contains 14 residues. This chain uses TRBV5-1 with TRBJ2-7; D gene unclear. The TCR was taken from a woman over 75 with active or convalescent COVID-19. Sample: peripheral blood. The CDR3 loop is CASSFTIPSYEQYF. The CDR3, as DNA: TGCGCCAGCAGCTTCACAATCCCCTCCTACGAGCAGTACTTC.